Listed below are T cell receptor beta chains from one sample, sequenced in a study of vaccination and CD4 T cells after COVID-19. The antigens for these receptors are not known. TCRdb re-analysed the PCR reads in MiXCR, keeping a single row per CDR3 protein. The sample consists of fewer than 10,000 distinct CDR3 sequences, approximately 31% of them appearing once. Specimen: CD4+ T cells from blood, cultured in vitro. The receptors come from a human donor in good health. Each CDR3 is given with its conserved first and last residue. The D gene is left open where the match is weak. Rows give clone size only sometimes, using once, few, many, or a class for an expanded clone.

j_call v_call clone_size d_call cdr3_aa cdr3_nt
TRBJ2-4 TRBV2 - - CASSEAIGAKNIQYF TGTGCCAGCAGTGAAGCGATAGGGGCCAAAAACATTCAGTACTTC
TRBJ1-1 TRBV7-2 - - CASSLLGFEAFF TGTGCCAGCAGCTTACTGGGGTTTGAAGCTTTCTTT
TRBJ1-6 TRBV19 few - CASQLLGGNSPLHF TGTGCCAGCCAACTCCTTGGGGGGAATTCACCCCTCCACTTT
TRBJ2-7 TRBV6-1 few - CASPKNTGTTYYEQYF TGTGCCAGCCCTAAAAACACCGGGACGACGTATTACGAGCAGTACTTC
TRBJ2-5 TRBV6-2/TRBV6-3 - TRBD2 CASSYSEGGPETQYF TGTGCCAGCAGTTACTCGGAGGGAGGGCCGGAGACCCAGTACTTC
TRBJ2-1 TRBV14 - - CASSQLDFSGQFF TGTGCCAGCAGCCAACTCGATTTCAGCGGGCAGTTCTTC
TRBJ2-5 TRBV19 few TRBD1 CASSMTGGFGETQYF TGTGCCAGTAGTATGACAGGGGGCTTCGGAGAGACCCAGTACTTC
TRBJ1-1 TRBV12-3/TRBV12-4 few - CASSISAAEAFF TGTGCCAGCAGTATATCAGCCGCTGAAGCTTTCTTT
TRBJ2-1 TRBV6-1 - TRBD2 CASSTPYLSRGSYNEQFF TGTGCCAGCAGTACACCCTATTTATCTCGCGGGAGTTACAATGAGCAGTTCTTC
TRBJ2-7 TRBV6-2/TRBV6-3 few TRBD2 CASRPTSGSGGLYEQYF TGTGCCAGCAGGCCGACTAGCGGGAGTGGGGGCCTCTACGAGCAGTACTTC
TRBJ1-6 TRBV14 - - CASSLGGHNSPLHF TGTGCCAGCAGCCTTGGGGGGCATAATTCACCCCTCCACTTT
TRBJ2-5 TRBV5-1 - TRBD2 CASSSGLTETQYF TGCGCCAGCAGCTCGGGACTAACAGAGACCCAGTACTTC
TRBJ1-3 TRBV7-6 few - CASSLERGNGNTIYF TGTGCCAGCAGCTTAGAGAGGGGGAATGGAAACACCATATATTTT
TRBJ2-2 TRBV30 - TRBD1 CAWSGGQGRTGELFF TGTGCCTGGAGCGGAGGACAGGGAAGGACCGGGGAGCTGTTTTTT
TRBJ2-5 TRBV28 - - CASREGQRQETQYF TGTGCCAGCAGGGAGGGCCAGCGCCAAGAGACCCAGTACTTC
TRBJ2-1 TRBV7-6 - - CASSLGLPGNEQFF TGTGCCAGCAGCTTAGGACTCCCCGGCAATGAGCAGTTCTTC
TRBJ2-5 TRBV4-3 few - CASSQEAGRETQYF TGCGCCAGCAGCCAAGAGGCGGGGCGAGAGACCCAGTACTTC
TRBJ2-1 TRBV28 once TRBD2 CASSLSGWLAGGHEQFF TGTGCCAGCAGTTTAAGCGGGTGGCTAGCGGGAGGACATGAGCAGTTCTTC
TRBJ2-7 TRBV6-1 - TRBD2 CASSGSGRGYEQYF TGTGCCAGCAGCGGGAGCGGGAGGGGCTACGAGCAGTACTTC
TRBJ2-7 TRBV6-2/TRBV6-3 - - CASSTRQGSYEQYF TGTGCCAGCAGTACGCGCCAGGGCTCCTACGAGCAGTACTTC
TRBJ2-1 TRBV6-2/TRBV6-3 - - CASSSWGASYNEQFF TGTGCCAGCTCATCTTGGGGAGCGTCCTACAATGAGCAGTTCTTC
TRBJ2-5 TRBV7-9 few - CASRPPPRLGETQYF TGTGCCAGCAGACCACCCCCACGCCTGGGGGAGACCCAGTACTTC
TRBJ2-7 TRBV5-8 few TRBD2 CASSFPSGGARYEQYF TGTGCCAGCAGCTTCCCTAGCGGGGGCGCGAGATACGAGCAGTACTTC
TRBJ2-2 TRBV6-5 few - CASSYKAGASTGELFF TGTGCCAGCAGTTACAAGGCAGGGGCTAGCACCGGGGAGCTGTTTTTT
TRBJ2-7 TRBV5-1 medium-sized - CASSVDSYEQYF TGCGCCAGCAGCGTGGACAGTTACGAGCAGTACTTC
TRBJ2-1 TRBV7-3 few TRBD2 CASSLEGTSGRNEQFF TGTGCCAGCAGCTTAGAGGGGACTAGCGGGAGAAATGAGCAGTTCTTC
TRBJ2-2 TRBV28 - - CASRPTGFGAGELFF TGTGCCAGCAGACCAACAGGGTTTGGGGCCGGGGAGCTGTTTTTT
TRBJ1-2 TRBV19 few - CASSIGTVPGYTF TGTGCCAGTAGTATAGGAACAGTCCCTGGCTACACCTTC
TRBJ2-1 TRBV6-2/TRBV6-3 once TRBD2 CASTLGLATYNEQLF TGTGCCAGCACTTTAGGACTAGCGACATACAATGAGCAGCTCTTC
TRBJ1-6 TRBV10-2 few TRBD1 CASSESTGRNSPLHF TGCGCCAGCAGTGAGTCGACAGGGCGAAATTCACCCCTCCACTTT
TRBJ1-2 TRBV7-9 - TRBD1 CASSLDFGVSQGDRGHGGYTF TGTGCCAGCAGCTTAGACTTCGGGGTAAGCCAAGGCGACAGGGGGCACGGTGGCTACACCTTC
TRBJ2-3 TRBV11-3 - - CASSLSAGFSDTQYF TGTGCCAGCAGCTTAAGTGCAGGGTTTTCTGATACGCAGTATTTT
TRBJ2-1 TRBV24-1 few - CATSDDQSYNEQFF TGTGCCACCAGTGACGACCAGTCCTACAATGAGCAGTTCTTC
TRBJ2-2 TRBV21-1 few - CASSTGTATTGELFF TGTGCCAGCAGTACCGGGACAGCAACTACCGGGGAGCTGTTTTTT
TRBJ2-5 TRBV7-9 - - CASSNPGGGAYQETQYF TGTGCCAGCAGCAACCCGGGGGGCGGGGCGTACCAAGAGACCCAGTACTTC
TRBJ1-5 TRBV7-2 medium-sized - CASSRGGQPQHF TGTGCCAGCAGCCGGGGCGGCCAGCCCCAGCATTTT
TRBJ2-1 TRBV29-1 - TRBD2 CSAGLAGAYEQFF TGCAGCGCAGGACTAGCGGGAGCATATGAGCAGTTCTTC
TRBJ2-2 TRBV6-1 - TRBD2 CASSRDGLASRTGELFF TGTGCCAGCAGCCGAGACGGACTAGCGTCTCGTACCGGGGAGCTGTTTTTT
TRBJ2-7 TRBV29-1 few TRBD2 CSVGPSSGYEQYF TGCAGCGTTGGTCCATCTAGCGGGTACGAGCAGTACTTC
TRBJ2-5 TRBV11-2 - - CASSLVDSFQETQYF TGTGCCAGCAGCTTAGTGGACAGCTTCCAAGAGACCCAGTACTTC
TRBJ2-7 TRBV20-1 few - CSARVTSYEQYF TGCAGTGCCAGGGTAACGTCCTACGAGCAGTACTTC